The text below deals with one T cell receptor (beta chain). What the recovered Cohort 3 donors had was two negative PCRs, clearance, or symptom resolution. Here immunoSEQ multiplex PCR was the method, and the copy in TCRdb shows in-frame clones only, minus some. This sample carries under 350,000 clones, approximately 89% of them seen once, and the ten largest clones take 1.9%. This sample is part of a study of blood T cell repertoires in COVID-19. The TCR comes from a woman aged 55-69 years who had recovered from COVID-19. The sequencing sample was made of PBMCs or T cells enriched from blood (not recorded which).

CDR3 in DNA: TGTGCCAGCATCCCCGGGTGGTCAACCTCCGGGGAGACCCAGTACTTC. Its translation: CASIPGWSTSGETQYF. The chain couples TRBV5-5 to TRBJ2-5, with D unresolved. Germline V gives CDR1 SGHKS, CDR2 YYEKEE (reference sequence). The CDR3 totals 16 residues. The ends were cut back, 6 bases at V and 5 bases at J, with 23 bases in the middle.